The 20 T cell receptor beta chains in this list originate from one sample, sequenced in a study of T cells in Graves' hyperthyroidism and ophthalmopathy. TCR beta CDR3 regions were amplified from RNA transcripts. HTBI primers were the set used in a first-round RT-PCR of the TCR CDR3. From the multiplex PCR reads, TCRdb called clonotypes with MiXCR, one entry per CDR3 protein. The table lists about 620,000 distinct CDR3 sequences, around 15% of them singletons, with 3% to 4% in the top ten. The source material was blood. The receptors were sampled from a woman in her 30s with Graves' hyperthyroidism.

CDR3 loop: CSATTGVHTGELFF. The CDR3 coding sequence is TGCAGTGCCACGACAGGGGTCCACACCGGGGAGCTGTTTTTT. V gene TRBV20-1 combines with J gene TRBJ2-2, with TRBD1 identical over 8 bases. Germline trimming cut 6 bases from V and 3 bases from J; bases unmatched to any gene: 6. The germline gives CDR1 DFQATT, CDR2 SNEGSKA (reference sequence). The CDR3 spans 14 residues.

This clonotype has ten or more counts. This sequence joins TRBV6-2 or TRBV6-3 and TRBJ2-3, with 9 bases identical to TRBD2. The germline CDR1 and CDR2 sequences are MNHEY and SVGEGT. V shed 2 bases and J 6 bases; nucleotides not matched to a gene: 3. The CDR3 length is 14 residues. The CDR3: CASSYQAGGDTQYF. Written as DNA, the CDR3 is TGTGCCAGCAGTTACCAAGCGGGAGGTGATACGCAGTATTTT.

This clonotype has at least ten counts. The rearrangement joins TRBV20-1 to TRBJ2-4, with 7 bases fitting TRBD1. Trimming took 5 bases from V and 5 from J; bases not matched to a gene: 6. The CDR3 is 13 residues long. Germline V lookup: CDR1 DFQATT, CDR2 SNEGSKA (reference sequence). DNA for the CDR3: TGCAGTGCTCGGGACAGCAACCAAAACATTCAGTACTTC. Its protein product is CSARDSNQNIQYF.

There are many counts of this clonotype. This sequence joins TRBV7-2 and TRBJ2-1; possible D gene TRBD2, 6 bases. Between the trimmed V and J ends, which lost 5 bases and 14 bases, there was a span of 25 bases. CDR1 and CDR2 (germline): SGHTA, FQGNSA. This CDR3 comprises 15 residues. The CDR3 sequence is CASSPYAGLVGNEFF. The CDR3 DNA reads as TGTGCCAGCAGCCCATACGCGGGACTGGTAGGAAATGAGTTCTTC. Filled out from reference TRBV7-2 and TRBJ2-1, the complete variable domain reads GAGVSQSPSNKVTEKGKDVELRCDPISGHTALYWYRQSLGQGLEFLIYFQGNSAPDKSGLPSDRFSAERTGGSVSTLTIQRTQQEDSAVYLCASSPYAGLVGNEFFGPGTRLTVL.

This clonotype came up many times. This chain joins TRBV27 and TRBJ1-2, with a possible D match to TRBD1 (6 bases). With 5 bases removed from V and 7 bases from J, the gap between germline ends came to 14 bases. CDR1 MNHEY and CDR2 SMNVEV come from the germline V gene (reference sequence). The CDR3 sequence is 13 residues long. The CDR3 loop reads CASSPWGLRGYTF. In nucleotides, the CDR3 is TGTGCCAGCAGTCCATGGGGGCTACGTGGCTACACCTTC.

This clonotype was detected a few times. For the CDR3, the DNA is TGCGCCAGCAGCCACAATGTGGGGGGAGTAGTAACCGGGGAGCTGTTTTTT. This sequence encodes CASSHNVGGVVTGELFF. This chain joins TRBV4-3 and TRBJ2-2; D might be TRBD2 (6 bases). There are 17 residues in the CDR3. Deletions cut 3 bases from V and 5 bases from J, with 19 bases between. Germline values: CDR1 LGHNA, CDR2 YSLEER.

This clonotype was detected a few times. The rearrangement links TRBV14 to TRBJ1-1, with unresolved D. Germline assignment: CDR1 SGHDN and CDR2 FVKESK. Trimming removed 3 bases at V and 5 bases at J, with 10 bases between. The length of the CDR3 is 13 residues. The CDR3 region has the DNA TGTGCCAGCAGCCAGTTCGGGGTTACTGAAGCTTTCTTT. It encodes CASSQFGVTEAFF.

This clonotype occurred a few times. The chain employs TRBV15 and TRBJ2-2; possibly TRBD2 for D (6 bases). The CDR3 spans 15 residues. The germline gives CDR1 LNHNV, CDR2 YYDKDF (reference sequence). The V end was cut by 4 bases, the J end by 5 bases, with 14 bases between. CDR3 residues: CATSKTGVLTGELFF. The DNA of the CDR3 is TGTGCCACCAGCAAGACGGGAGTATTGACCGGGGAGCTGTTTTTT.

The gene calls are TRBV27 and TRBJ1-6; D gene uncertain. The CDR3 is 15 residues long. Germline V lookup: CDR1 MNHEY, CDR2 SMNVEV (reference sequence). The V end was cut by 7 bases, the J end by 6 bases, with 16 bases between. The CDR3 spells CASMIRADRNSPLHF. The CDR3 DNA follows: TGTGCCAGCATGATTCGGGCGGACCGTAATTCACCCCTCCACTTT.

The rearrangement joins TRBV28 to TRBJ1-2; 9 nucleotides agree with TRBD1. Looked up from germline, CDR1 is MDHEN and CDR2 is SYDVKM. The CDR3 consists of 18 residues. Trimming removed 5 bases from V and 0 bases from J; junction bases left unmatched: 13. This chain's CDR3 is CASSDQSGTGKANYGYTF. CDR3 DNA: TGTGCCAGCAGTGATCAATCCGGGACAGGGAAAGCTAACTATGGCTACACCTTC.

CDR3: CSADSDRTNYGYTF. The CDR3, as DNA: TGCAGCGCAGACAGTGACCGAACGAACTATGGCTACACCTTC. V usage is TRBV29-1 and J usage is TRBJ1-2; D is perhaps TRBD1 (5 bases). The V end lost 7 bases, the J end lost 2 bases, and 17 bases lay between the germline ends. The germline gives CDR1 SQVTM, CDR2 ANQGSEA. The CDR3 spans 14 residues.

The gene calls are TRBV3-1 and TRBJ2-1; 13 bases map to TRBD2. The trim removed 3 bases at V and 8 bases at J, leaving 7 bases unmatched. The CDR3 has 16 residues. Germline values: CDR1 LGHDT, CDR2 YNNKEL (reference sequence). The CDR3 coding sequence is TGTGCCAGCAGCCACCCCGGGACTAGCGGGATGTATGAGCAGTTCTTC. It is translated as CASSHPGTSGMYEQFF.

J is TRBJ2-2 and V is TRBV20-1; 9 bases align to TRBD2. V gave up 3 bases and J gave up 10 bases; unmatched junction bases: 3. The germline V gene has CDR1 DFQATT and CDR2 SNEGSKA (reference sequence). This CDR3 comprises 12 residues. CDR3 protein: CSARGLALELFF. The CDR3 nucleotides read TGCAGTGCTAGGGGACTAGCTTTGGAGCTGTTTTTT.

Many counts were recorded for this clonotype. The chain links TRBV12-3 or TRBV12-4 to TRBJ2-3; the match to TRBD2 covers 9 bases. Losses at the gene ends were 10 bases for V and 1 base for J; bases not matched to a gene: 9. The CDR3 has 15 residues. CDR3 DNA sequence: TGTGCCACCGCCCTCCAGCGGGAGGGCACAGATACGCAGTATTTT. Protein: CATALQREGTDTQYF.

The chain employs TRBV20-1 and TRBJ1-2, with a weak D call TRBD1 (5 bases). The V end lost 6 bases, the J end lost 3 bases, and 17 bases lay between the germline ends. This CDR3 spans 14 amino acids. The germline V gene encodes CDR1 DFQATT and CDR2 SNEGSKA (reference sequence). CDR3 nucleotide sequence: TGCAGTGCCCCGACAGTGCCACGGGACTATGGCTACACCTTC. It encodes CSAPTVPRDYGYTF.

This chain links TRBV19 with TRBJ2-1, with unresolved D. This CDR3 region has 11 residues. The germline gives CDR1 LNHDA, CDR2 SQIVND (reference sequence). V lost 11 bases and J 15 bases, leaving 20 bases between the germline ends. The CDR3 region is CACDGSPCPFF. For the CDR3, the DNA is TGTGCCTGCGACGGAAGCCCGTGCCCGTTCTTC.

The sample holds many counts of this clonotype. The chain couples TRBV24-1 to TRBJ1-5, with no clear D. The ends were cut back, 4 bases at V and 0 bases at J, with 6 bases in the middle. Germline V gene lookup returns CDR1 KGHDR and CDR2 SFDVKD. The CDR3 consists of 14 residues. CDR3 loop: CATSDPDSNQPQHF. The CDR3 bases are TGTGCCACCAGTGACCCTGATAGCAATCAGCCCCAGCATTTT.

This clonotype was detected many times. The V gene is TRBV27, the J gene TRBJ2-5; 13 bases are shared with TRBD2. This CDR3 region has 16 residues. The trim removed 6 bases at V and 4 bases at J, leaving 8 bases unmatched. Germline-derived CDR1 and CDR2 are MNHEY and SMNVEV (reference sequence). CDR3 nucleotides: TGTGCCAGCAGCGAGGGACTAGCGGGAACCCGAGAGACCCAGTACTTC. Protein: CASSEGLAGTRETQYF.

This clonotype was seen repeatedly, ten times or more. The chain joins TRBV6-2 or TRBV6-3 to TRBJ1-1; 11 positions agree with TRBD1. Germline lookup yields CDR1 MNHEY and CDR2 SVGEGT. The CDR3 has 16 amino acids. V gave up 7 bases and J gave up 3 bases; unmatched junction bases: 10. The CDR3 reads CASTQGDRGIDTEAFF. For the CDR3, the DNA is TGTGCCAGCACCCAGGGGGACAGGGGGATTGACACTGAAGCTTTCTTT.

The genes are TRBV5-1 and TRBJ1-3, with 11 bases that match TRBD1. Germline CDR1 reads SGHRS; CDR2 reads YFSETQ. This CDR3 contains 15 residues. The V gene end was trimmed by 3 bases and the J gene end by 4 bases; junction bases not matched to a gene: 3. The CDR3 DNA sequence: TGCGCCAGCAGCTCGGACAGGGGGCTCGGAAACACCATATATTTT. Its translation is CASSSDRGLGNTIYF.